One sample yielded the 10 T cell receptor beta chains listed below, sequenced in a study of response to subunit inactivated influenza vaccine. TCRdb ran MiXCR on the RT-PCR reads and lists one entry per CDR3 protein. There are a few hundred thousand distinct CDR3 sequences in the sample; less than 15% occur only once, and 11% lies in the top ten. The material sequenced was PBMCs from blood, taken roughly 13 days after vaccination. All receptors derive from a man aged 50-60 years who received an inactivated influenza vaccine.

This clonotype was seen only a few times. The rearrangement uses TRBV12-3 or TRBV12-4 and TRBJ2-1; 8 bases are shared with TRBD2. V trimming: 6 bases; J trimming: 7 bases; junction bases outside the gene matches: 14. The CDR3 consists of 16 residues. The CDR3: CASSRIGRGVRNEQFF. In DNA, the CDR3 is TGTGCCAGCAGCCGAATCGGGCGGGGGGTTCGAAATGAGCAGTTCTTC.

This chain links TRBV4-2 with TRBJ1-2, with D tentatively TRBD1 (5 bases). V shed 0 bases and J shed 4 bases, with 15 bases lying between them. The CDR3 extends over 16 amino acids. CDR1 and CDR2 (germline): LGHNA, YNFKEQ. The CDR3 bases are TGTGCCAGCAGCCAAGAAGGGGAGGAAACAGTCTATGGCTACACCTTC. As protein: CASSQEGEETVYGYTF.

This clonotype has more than one count but fewer than ten. The gene calls are TRBV20-1 and TRBJ2-5; 7 bases line up with TRBD1. The length of the CDR3 is 15 residues. CDR1 DFQATT and CDR2 SNEGSKA come from the germline V gene (reference sequence). V lost 1 base and J lost 5; bases outside the gene matches: 10. The CDR3 is CSARGGNRGLETQYF. As DNA, the CDR3 is TGCAGTGCTAGAGGGGGAAACAGGGGCCTGGAGACCCAGTACTTC.

The sample holds a few counts of this clonotype. V usage is TRBV10-3 and J usage is TRBJ2-5; a possible D gene is TRBD1 (7 bases). CDR1 and CDR2 from the germline V gene are ENHRY and SYGVKD. This CDR3 is 13 amino acids long. Between the trimmed V and J ends, which lost 11 bases and 4 bases, there was a span of 17 bases. The CDR3 here is CASTGEVAETQYF. The CDR3 DNA reads as TGTGCCTCAACAGGGGAGGTGGCAGAGACCCAGTACTTC.

In this sample, this clonotype turned up a few times. The V call is TRBV5-5, the J call TRBJ1-5; D is undetermined. The germline V gene encodes CDR1 SGHKS and CDR2 YYEKEE (reference sequence). Trimming took 1 base from V and 5 from J, leaving 16 bases between them. This CDR3 has 16 residues. This CDR3 reads CASSLLAIRTHQPQHF. The CDR3 DNA follows: TGTGCCAGCAGCTTGTTAGCCATTCGAACCCATCAGCCCCAGCATTTT.

This clonotype was seen more than once but under ten times. The rearrangement uses TRBV5-1 and TRBJ2-5; D not certain. Trimming took 0 bases from V and 5 from J, leaving 11 bases between them. Looked up from germline, CDR1 is SGHRS and CDR2 is YFSETQ. The CDR3 sequence is 14 residues long. CDR3 nucleotide sequence: TGCGCCAGCAGCTTGGAGAAGGGATGGGAGACCCAGTACTTC. Its protein product is CASSLEKGWETQYF.

This sequence joins TRBV6-5 and TRBJ2-5; D possibly uses TRBD1 or TRBD2 (5 bases each). The V end was cut by 1 base, the J end by 1 base, with 10 bases between. Per germline, CDR1 MNHEY and CDR2 SVGAGI. This CDR3 is built from 15 residues. The CDR3 coding sequence is TGTGCCAGCAGTTACTTAGAGGGGCTCCAAGAGACCCAGTACTTC. Residues: CASSYLEGLQETQYF.

The chain is built from TRBV7-6 and TRBJ2-5, with TRBD2 matching 9 bases. Trimming took 1 base from V and 1 from J; bases not matched to a gene: 4. CDR3 length: 16 amino acids. Germline-derived CDR1 and CDR2 are SGHVS and FNYEAQ. CDR3 DNA sequence: TGTGCCAGCAGCTTAGACCCGCGGGGGGGCCAAGAGACCCAGTACTTC. This encodes CASSLDPRGGQETQYF.

The chain is built from TRBV4-2 and TRBJ2-1; D perhaps matches TRBD2 (5 bases). Germline assignment: CDR1 LGHNA and CDR2 YNFKEQ. The CDR3 runs 17 residues. V was trimmed by 0 bases and J by 0 bases, leaving 12 bases between them. The CDR3 reads CASSQEERLSSYNEQFF. DNA of the CDR3: TGTGCCAGCAGCCAAGAAGAGCGGCTAAGCTCCTACAATGAGCAGTTCTTC.

This chain links TRBV27 with TRBJ2-7; no clear D gene. CDR3 length: 11 residues. CDR1 is MNHEY, CDR2 SMNVEV, per germline (reference sequence). Trimming took off 10 bases at V and 4 bases at J, with 11 bases between the two ends. The CDR3: CATGRVYEQYF. The CDR3 region has the DNA TGTGCCACCGGAAGGGTTTACGAGCAGTACTTC.